The 9 T cell receptor beta chains listed next were all sequenced from one sample in a study of T cells in Graves' hyperthyroidism and ophthalmopathy. TCR beta CDR3 sequences were amplified from RNA transcripts. Using the HTBI primer set, a first-round RT-PCR was run on the TCR CDR3. TCRdb processed the multiplex PCR reads anew with MiXCR; each CDR3 protein has one entry. The sample includes under 800,000 distinct CDR3 sequences, roughly 15% of them seen just once. Sequenced: blood. The receptors originated from a woman aged 18-30 years with Graves' hyperthyroidism.

Many counts were recorded for this clonotype. The rearrangement links TRBV9 to TRBJ1-2; tentative D call: TRBD1 (6 bases). V dropped 6 bases and J dropped 2 bases, with 20 bases sitting between them. Germline V gives CDR1 SGDLS, CDR2 YYNGEE. CDR3 length: 16 residues. CDR3 sequence (DNA): TGTGCCAGCACCGCCCCCGGACAGCGGAACAACTATGGCTACACCTTC. Protein: CASTAPGQRNNYGYTF. Complete variable domain (other parts from reference TRBV9 and TRBJ1-2): DSGVTQTPKHLITATGQRVTLRCSPRSGDLSVYWYQQSLDQGLQFLIQYYNGEERAKGNILERFSAQQFPDLHSELNLSSLELGDSALYFCASTAPGQRNNYGYTFGSGTRLTVV.

This clonotype has a count of ten or more. This chain connects TRBV7-6 to TRBJ2-7, with D possibly TRBD2 on 6 matching bases. Trimming cost V 5 bases and J 4 bases, with 15 bases left between them. The CDR3 runs to 14 residues. CDR1 is SGHVS, CDR2 FNYEAQ, per germline. CDR3 region: CASSPRGTSYEQYF. CDR3 nucleotide sequence: TGTGCCAGCAGCCCCCGCGGGACTTCATACGAGCAGTACTTC. Full variable domain (outside the CDR3, taken from reference TRBV7-6 and TRBJ2-7): GAGVSQSPRYKVTKRGQDVALRCDPISGHVSLYWYRQALGQGPEFLTYFNYEAQQDKSGLPNDRFSAERPEGSISTLTIQRTEQRDSAMYRCASSPRGTSYEQYFGPGTRLTVT.

The chain links TRBV5-1 to TRBJ1-2; possible D gene TRBD1, 5 bases. From germline, CDR1 is SGHRS and CDR2 YFSETQ. Trimming cost V 9 bases and J 4 bases, with 13 bases left between them. This CDR3 contains 12 residues. Here the CDR3 reads CATYDRAYGYTF. The CDR3 bases are TGCGCCACCTACGACAGAGCCTATGGCTACACCTTC.

CDR3 nucleotide sequence: TGTGCCAGTAGTCCCCGACAGGGAAGACCCTACGAGCAGTACTTC. Residues: CASSPRQGRPYEQYF. The J gene is TRBJ2-7, the V gene TRBV19; TRBD1 aligns across 7 bases. CDR1 is LNHDA and CDR2 is SQIVND in the germline V gene (reference sequence). The CDR3 length is 15 residues. V lost 5 bases and J lost 2; bases outside the gene matches: 9.

This chain connects TRBV7-2 to TRBJ2-1; 10 bases are shared with TRBD2. The CDR3 consists of 19 residues. Germline CDR1 SGHTA, CDR2 FQGNSA. V shed 6 bases, J shed 0 bases, and the junction held 14 bases outside the gene matches. For the CDR3, the DNA is TGTGCCAGCAGTTTGGAGGTAGCGGGAGGTTCACCCTCCTACAATGAGCAGTTCTTC. Translated: CASSLEVAGGSPSYNEQFF.

Concerning this clonotype itself: The CDR3 does not end in the conserved phenylalanine or tryptophan, so this is likely a read error. The genes are TRBV5-1 and TRBJ1-5, with D possibly matching TRBD1 (5 bases). From germline, CDR1 is SGHRS and CDR2 YFSETQ. V was shortened by 4 bases and J by 0 bases, with 14 bases between the two germline ends. The CDR3 runs 16 residues. CDR3 nucleotides: TGCGCCAGCAGCCCCCTCGGGGGGGATAGCAATCAGCCCCAGCATATT. This sequence encodes CASSPLGGDSNQPQHI.

This clonotype was seen only a few times. This chain uses TRBV20-1 with TRBJ2-1, with 8 bases lining up with TRBD2. Trimming removed 3 bases from V and 7 bases from J; junction bases left unmatched: 11. Germline loops: CDR1 DFQATT, CDR2 SNEGSKA (reference sequence). The CDR3 consists of 15 residues. CDR3 region: CSARHGGLGLNEQFF. In DNA, the CDR3 is TGCAGTGCTAGGCATGGGGGACTAGGGCTTAATGAGCAGTTCTTC.

This chain links TRBV7-3 with TRBJ2-1, with 15 bases aligning to TRBD2. J was trimmed by 7 bases and V by 2 bases; bases with no gene match: 6. This CDR3 is 17 amino acids long. Germline V gene lookup returns CDR1 SGHTA and CDR2 FQGTGA. In DNA, the CDR3 is TGTGCCAGCAGCTTAGGGACTAGCGGGAGGAATGGGAATGAGCAGTTCTTC. Encoded protein: CASSLGTSGRNGNEQFF.

The chain carries TRBV27 and TRBJ1-2, with D possibly being TRBD1 (6 bases). Trimming stripped 4 bases from V and 5 bases from J, with 17 bases between. Germline lookup yields CDR1 MNHEY and CDR2 SMNVEV (reference sequence). The CDR3 covers 15 residues. CDR3 residues: CASSSIAGVLYGYTF. CDR3 nucleotides: TGTGCCAGCAGTTCGATCGCAGGGGTATTGTATGGCTACACCTTC.